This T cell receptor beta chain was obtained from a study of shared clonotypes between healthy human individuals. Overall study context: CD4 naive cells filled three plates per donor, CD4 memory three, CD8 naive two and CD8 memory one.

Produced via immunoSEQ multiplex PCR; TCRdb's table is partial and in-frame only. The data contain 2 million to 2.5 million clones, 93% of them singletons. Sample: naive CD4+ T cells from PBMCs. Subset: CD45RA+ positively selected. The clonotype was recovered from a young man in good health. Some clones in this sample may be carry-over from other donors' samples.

The CDR3 spells CASSLAGGPAGELFF. CDR3 DNA sequence: TGTGCCAGCAGCTTAGCGGGAGGGCCGGCCGGGGAGCTGTTTTTT. The chain links TRBV7-3 to TRBJ2-2, with 9 bases identical to TRBD2. The CDR3 runs to 15 residues. Per the germline V gene, CDR1 is SGHTA and CDR2 is FQGTGA. The V gene end was trimmed by 2 bases and the J gene end by 6 bases; junction bases not matched to a gene: 4.